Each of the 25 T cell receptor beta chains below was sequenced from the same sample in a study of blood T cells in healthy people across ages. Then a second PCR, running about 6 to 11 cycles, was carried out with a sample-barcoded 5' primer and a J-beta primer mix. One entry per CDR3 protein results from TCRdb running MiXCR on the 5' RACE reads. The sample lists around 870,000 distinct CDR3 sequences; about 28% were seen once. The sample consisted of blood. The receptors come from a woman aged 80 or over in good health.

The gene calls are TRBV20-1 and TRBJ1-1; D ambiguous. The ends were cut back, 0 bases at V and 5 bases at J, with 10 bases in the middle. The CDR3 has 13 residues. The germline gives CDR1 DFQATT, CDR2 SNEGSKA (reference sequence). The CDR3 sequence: CSAREASRTEAFF. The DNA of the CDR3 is TGCAGTGCTAGAGAAGCCTCGAGAACTGAAGCTTTCTTT.

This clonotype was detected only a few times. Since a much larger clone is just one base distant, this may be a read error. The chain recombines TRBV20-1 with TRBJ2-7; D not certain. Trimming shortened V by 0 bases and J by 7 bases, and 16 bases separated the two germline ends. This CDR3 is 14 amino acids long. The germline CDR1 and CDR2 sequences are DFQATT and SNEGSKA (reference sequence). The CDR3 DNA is TGCAGTGCTAGAGATCTGGGAAATAACAATGAGCAGTACTTC. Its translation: CSARDLGNNNEQYF.

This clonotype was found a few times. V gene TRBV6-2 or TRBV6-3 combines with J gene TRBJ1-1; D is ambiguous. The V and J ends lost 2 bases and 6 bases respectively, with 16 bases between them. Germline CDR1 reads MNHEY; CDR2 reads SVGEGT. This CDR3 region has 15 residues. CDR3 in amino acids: CASSYQSGGRAEAFF. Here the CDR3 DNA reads TGTGCCAGCAGTTACCAGAGCGGCGGTCGCGCTGAAGCTTTCTTT.

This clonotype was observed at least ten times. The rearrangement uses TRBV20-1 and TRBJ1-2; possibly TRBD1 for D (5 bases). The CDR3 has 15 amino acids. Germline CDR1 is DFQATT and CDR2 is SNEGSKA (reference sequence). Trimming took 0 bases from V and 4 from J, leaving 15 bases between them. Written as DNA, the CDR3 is TGCAGTGCTAGAGATACCCGGGGGTCCCTCTATGGCTACACCTTC. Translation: CSARDTRGSLYGYTF.

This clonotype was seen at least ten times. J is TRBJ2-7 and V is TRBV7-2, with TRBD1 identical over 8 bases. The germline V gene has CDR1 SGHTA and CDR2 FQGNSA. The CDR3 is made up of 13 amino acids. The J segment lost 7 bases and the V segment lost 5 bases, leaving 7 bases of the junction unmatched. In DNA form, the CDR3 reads TGTGCCAGCAGCGCGGTGACAGGGGTTGAGCAGTACTTC. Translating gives CASSAVTGVEQYF.

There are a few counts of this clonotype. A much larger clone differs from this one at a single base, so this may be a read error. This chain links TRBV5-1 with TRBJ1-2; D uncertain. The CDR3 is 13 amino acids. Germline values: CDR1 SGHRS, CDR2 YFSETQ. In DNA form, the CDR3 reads TGCGCCAACAGCCCTGACTGGGCCGGGGGCTACACCTTC. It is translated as CANSPDWAGGYTF.

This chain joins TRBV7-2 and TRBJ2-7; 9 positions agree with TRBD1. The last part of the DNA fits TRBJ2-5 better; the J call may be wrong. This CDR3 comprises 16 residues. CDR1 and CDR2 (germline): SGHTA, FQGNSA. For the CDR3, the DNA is TGTGCCAGCACCCTAGGACAGGGGTGGGGTCGGGAGACCCAGTACTTC. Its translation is CASTLGQGWGRETQYF.

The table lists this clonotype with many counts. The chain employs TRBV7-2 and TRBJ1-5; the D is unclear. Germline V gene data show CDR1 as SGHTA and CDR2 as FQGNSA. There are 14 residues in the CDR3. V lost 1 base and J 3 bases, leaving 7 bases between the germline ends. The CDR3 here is CASSLGLPNQPQHF. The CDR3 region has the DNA TGTGCCAGCAGCTTAGGGTTACCCAATCAGCCCCAGCATTTT.

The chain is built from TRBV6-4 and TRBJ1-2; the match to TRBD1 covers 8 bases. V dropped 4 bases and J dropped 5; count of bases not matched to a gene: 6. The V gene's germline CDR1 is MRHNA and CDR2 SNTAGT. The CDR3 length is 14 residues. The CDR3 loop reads CASSVRDRKYGYTF. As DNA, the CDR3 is TGTGCCAGCAGTGTTCGGGACAGGAAATATGGCTACACCTTC.

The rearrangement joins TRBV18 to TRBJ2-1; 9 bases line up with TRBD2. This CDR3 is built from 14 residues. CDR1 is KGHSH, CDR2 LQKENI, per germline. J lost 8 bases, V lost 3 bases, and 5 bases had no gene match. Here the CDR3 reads CASSPGRGGDEQFF. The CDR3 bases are TGTGCCAGCTCACCTGGGCGGGGGGGCGATGAGCAGTTCTTC.

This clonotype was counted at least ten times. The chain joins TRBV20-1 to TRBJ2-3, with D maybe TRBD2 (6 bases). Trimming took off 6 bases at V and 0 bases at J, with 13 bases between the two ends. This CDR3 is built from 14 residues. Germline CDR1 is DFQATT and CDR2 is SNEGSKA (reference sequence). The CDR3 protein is CSARTMKSTDTQYF. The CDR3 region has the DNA TGCAGTGCCAGGACTATGAAGAGCACAGATACGCAGTATTTT.

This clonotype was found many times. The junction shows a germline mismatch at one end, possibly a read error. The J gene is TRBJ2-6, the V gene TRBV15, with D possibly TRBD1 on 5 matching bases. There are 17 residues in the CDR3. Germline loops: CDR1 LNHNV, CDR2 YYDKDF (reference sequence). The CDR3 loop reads CATIEGTIAPGANVRTF. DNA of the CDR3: TGTGCCACCATCGAAGGCACCATCGCTCCTGGGGCCAACGTCCGGACTTTC.

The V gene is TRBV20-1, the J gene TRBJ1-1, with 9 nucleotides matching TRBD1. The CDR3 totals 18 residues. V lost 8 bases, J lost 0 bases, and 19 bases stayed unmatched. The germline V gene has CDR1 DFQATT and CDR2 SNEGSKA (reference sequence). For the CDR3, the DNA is TGCAGTCCAAATCATTTAACAGGGGGCGTAATTGTGAACACTGAAGCTTTCTTT. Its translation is CSPNHLTGGVIVNTEAFF.

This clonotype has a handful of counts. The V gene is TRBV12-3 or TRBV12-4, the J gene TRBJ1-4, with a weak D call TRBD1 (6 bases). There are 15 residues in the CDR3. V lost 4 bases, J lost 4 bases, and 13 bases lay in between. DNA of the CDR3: TGTGCCAGCAGTTCGAACAGGGATGTTAATGAAAAACTGTTTTTT. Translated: CASSSNRDVNEKLFF.

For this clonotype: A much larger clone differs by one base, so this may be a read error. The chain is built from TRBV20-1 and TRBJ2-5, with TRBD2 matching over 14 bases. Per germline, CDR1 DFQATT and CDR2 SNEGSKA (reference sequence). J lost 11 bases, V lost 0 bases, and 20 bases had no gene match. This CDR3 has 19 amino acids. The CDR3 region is CSARDSKRLAGGQYNEQYF. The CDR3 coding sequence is TGCAGTGCTAGAGACTCGAAGCGACTAGCGGGGGGGCAGTACAATGAGCAGTACTTC.

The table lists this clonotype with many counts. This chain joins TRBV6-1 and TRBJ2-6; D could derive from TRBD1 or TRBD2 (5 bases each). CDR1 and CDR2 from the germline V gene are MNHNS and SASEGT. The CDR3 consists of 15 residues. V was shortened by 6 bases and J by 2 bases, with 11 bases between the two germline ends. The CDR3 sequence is CASRERGPGANVLTF. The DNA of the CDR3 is TGTGCCAGCAGGGAGAGGGGTCCTGGGGCCAACGTCCTGACTTTC.

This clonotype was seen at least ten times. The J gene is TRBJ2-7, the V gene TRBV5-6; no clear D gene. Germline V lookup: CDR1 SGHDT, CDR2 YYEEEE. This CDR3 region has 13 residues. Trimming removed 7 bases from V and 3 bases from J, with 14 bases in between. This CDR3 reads CASGPRVDYEQYF. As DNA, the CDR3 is TGTGCCAGCGGCCCCCGAGTCGACTACGAGCAGTACTTC.

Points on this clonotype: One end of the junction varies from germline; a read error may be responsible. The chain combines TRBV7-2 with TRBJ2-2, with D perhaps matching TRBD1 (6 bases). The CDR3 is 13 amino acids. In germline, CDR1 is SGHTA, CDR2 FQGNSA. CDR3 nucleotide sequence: TGTGCCAGCAGCCACGACAGGACCGGGGAGCGGTTTTTT. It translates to CASSHDRTGERFF.

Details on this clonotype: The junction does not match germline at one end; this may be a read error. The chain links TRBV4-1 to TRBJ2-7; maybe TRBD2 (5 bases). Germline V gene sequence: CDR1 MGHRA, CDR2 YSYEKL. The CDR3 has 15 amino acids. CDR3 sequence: CASSPGLRRSYERYF. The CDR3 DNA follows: TGCGCCAGCAGCCCCGGACTCCGGAGGTCCTACGAGCGGTACTTC.

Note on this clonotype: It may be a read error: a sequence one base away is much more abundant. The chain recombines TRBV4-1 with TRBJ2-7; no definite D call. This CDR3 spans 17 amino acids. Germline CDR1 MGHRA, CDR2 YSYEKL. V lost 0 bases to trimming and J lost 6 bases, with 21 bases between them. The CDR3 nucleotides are TGCGCCAGCAGCCAAGAGGCCCGGACGGAAGGAACCTGCGAGCAGTACTTC. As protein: CASSQEARTEGTCEQYF.

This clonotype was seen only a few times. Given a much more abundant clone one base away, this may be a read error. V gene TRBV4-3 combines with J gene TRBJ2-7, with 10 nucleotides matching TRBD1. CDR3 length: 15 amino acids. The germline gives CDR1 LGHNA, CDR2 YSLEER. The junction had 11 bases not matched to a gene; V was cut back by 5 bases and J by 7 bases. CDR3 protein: CASSLGTGESNEQYF. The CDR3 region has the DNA TGCGCCAGCAGCTTAGGGACAGGGGAGTCCAATGAGCAGTACTTC.

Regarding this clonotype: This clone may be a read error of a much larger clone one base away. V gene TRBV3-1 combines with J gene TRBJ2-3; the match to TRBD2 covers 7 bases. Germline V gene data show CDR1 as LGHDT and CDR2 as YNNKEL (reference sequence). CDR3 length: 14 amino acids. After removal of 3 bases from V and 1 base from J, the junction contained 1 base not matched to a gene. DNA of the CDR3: TGTGCCAGCAGCCACCGGGGGGGCACAGATACGCAGTATTTT. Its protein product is CASSHRGGTDTQYF.

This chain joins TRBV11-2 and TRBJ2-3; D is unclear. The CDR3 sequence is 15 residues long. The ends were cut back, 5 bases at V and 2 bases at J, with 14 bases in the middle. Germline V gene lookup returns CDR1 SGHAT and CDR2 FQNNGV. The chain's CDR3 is CASSLLEGLTDTQYF. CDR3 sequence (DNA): TGTGCCAGCAGCCTTTTAGAAGGTCTCACAGATACGCAGTATTTT.

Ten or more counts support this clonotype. Here the CDR3 reads CASSEAGLAGADHQETQYF. CDR3 coding DNA: TGTGCCAGCAGTGAAGCAGGACTAGCGGGGGCCGACCACCAAGAGACCCAGTACTTC. This chain links TRBV6-1 with TRBJ2-5; TRBD2 aligns across 13 bases. The CDR3 has 19 amino acids. From germline, CDR1 is MNHNS and CDR2 SASEGT. After removal of 0 bases from V and 0 bases from J, the junction contained 7 bases not matched to a gene.

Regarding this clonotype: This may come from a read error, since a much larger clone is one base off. CDR3 amino acids: CAGSLGFRVPGHEQYF. CDR3 sequence (DNA): TGTGCCGGCAGCTTAGGGTTCAGGGTCCCTGGACACGAGCAGTACTTC. V gene TRBV7-2 combines with J gene TRBJ2-7; the D gene is possibly TRBD1 (5 bases). CDR1 SGHTA and CDR2 FQGNSA come from the germline V gene. The CDR3 extends over 16 amino acids.